This is a list of T cell receptor beta chains from one sample in a study of T cells in Graves' hyperthyroidism and ophthalmopathy. MiXCR, run by TCRdb on the multiplex PCR reads, gives a single entry per CDR3 protein. The repertoire holds around 450,000 distinct CDR3 sequences, approximately 14% seen once, with approximately 14% in the top ten. Sequenced: blood. The receptors stem from a woman under 30 with Graves' hyperthyroidism. The CDR3 runs from the conserved cysteine through the conserved F or W. D genes are given only for firm matches. Expanded clones are given a class, and other clones once, few, many or no size at all.

D	size	length	J	V	DNA	CDR3
.	many	13	TRBJ1-5	TRBV20-1	TGCAGTGCTTCAGAGGAAGGGGATCAGCCCCAGCATTTT	CSASEEGDQPQHF
.	many	16	TRBJ1-1	TRBV4-3	TGCGCCAGCAGCCCGACGGGGGCGATAATGAACACTGAAGCTTTCTTT	CASSPTGAIMNTEAFF
.	.	14	TRBJ2-3	TRBV29-1	TGCAGCGTGGCGGTTAGCGGAGGCACAGATACGCAGTATTTT	CSVAVSGGTDTQYF
TRBD1	many	15	TRBJ2-1	TRBV24-1	TGTGCCACCAGTGAGCGGAACAGGGGTTACAATGAGCAGTTCTTC	CATSERNRGYNEQFF
TRBD2	.	15	TRBJ2-1	TRBV5-1	TGCGCCAGCAGCGCTAGCGGGGGAACTTACAATGAGCAGTTCTTC	CASSASGGTYNEQFF
TRBD2	.	21	TRBJ2-7	TRBV3-1	TGTGCCAGCAGCCACCTCCCGGGACTAGCGGGAGTAGTTTGGAAGGACTACGAGCAGTACTTC	CASSHLPGLAGVVWKDYEQYF
TRBD1	many	14	TRBJ1-3	TRBV12-3/TRBV12-4	TGTGCCAGTGAACCGACAGGGTCTGGAAACACCATATATTTT	CASEPTGSGNTIYF
.	many	15	TRBJ1-5	TRBV6-2/TRBV6-3	TGTGCCAGCATAGGGGACGAAGATAGCAATCAGCCCCAGCATTTT	CASIGDEDSNQPQHF
TRBD2	many	14	TRBJ2-7	TRBV12-3/TRBV12-4	TGTGCCAGCAGCCCTAGCGGGGCCCAGCGGGAGCAGTACTTC	CASSPSGAQREQYF
.	many	14	TRBJ2-7	TRBV7-8	TGTGCCAGCAGCTTACGGAGGGGTTGGGACGAGCAGTACTTC	CASSLRRGWDEQYF
TRBD2	many	15	TRBJ2-1	TRBV2	TGTGCCAGCAGTCCGGGACTAGCGGTCAACAATGAGCAGTTCTTC	CASSPGLAVNNEQFF
.	few	13	TRBJ1-5	TRBV25-1	TGTGCCAGCAGTGAATTCGGGAAGCAGCCCCAGCATTTT	CASSEFGKQPQHF
TRBD1	.	12	TRBJ2-3	TRBV20-1	TGCAGTGGGACAGGGGGCGCACATACGCAGTATTTT	CSGTGGAHTQYF
.	many	12	TRBJ1-2	TRBV7-9	TGTGCCAGTACTAAGGGCGCCGATGGCTACACCTTC	CASTKGADGYTF
.	many	11	TRBJ2-7	TRBV3-1	TGTGCCAGCAGCCAAGCGCTGAAGCAGTACTTC	CASSQALKQYF
TRBD1	many	14	TRBJ2-7	TRBV2	TGTGCCAGCAGTGATCAGGGGGCATTTGGCGAGCAGTACTTC	CASSDQGAFGEQYF
.	.	14	TRBJ2-2	TRBV7-9	TGTGCCAGCGGGGCTGACGGGAACACCGGGGAGCTGTTTTTT	CASGADGNTGELFF
.	.	18	TRBJ1-1	TRBV28	TGTGCCAGCAGTCCAAATTATATGGGCAGGGTAGTAGACACTGAAGCTTTCTTT	CASSPNYMGRVVDTEAFF
.	.	13	TRBJ2-7	TRBV18	TGTGCCAGCTCCCCGACAGCTACCTACGAGCAGTACTTC	CASSPTATYEQYF
.	many	15	TRBJ1-1	TRBV7-2	TGTGCCAGCAGCTTGCGCGAGGCGGTGAACACTGAAGCTTTCTTT	CASSLREAVNTEAFF
TRBD1	few	17	TRBJ2-2	TRBV7-3	TGTGCCAGCAGCTTAGCTACCGGGACAGGGGGCAACGGGGAGCTGTTTTTT	CASSLATGTGGNGELFF
TRBD1	many	14	TRBJ1-4	TRBV12-3/TRBV12-4	TGTGCCAGCAGCCAAACAGGGGGACATGAAAAACTGTTTTTT	CASSQTGGHEKLFF
TRBD1	.	15	TRBJ1-1	TRBV20-1	TGCAGTGCAAGAGGACAGGGCTGGTTTGGCACTGAAGCTTTCTTT	CSARGQGWFGTEAFF
.	many	15	TRBJ2-5	TRBV28	TGTGCCAGCACCACTTCCGACGCCTCCCAAGAGACCCAGTACTTC	CASTTSDASQETQYF
TRBD2	.	14	TRBJ2-1	TRBV20-1	TGCAGTGCTCTAAGCGGGGGGACCTACAATGAGCAGTTCTTC	CSALSGGTYNEQFF
.	.	14	TRBJ2-7	TRBV12-3/TRBV12-4	TGTGCCAGCAGTTTCGGTGGGGCCGCCTACGAGCAGTACTTC	CASSFGGAAYEQYF
.	many	13	TRBJ1-1	TRBV7-9	TGTGCCAGCAGCTTAGCGCTCTACACTGAAGCTTTCTTT	CASSLALYTEAFF
TRBD2	many	14	TRBJ2-5	TRBV20-1	TGCAGTGCTCCTAGCGGGAGAGTCCAAGAGACCCAGTACTTC	CSAPSGRVQETQYF
TRBD1	many	15	TRBJ1-1	TRBV19	TGTGCCAGTAGTCCCAAACAGGGGGCGAACACTGAAGCTTTCTTT	CASSPKQGANTEAFF
.	.	14	TRBJ2-7	TRBV5-1	TGCGCCAGCAGCGCACAGGGTGGCTCCTACGAGCAGTACTTC	CASSAQGGSYEQYF
.	.	18	TRBJ2-1	TRBV27	TGTGCCAGCAGTTTATCGATAAAGGGGCACCCTAGATACAATGAGCAGTTCTTC	CASSLSIKGHPRYNEQFF
TRBD1	once	15	TRBJ1-5	TRBV28	TGCGCCAGTATCCGGGACAGGGGGCTCAATCAGCCCCAGCGTTTT	CASIRDRGLNQPQRF
TRBD1	many	14	TRBJ2-5	TRBV6-1	TGTGCCAGCAGAGACAGCCAGGGGGTGGTGACCCAGTACTTC	CASRDSQGVVTQYF
.	many	16	TRBJ1-1	TRBV6-2/TRBV6-3	TGTGCCAGCAGTTACCGCCCCGGATGGCCCGACACTGAAGCTTTCTTT	CASSYRPGWPDTEAFF
.	.	15	TRBJ2-1	TRBV9	TGTGCCAGCAGCGTCGACGGGGGAGTACGGGATGAGCAGTTCTTC	CASSVDGGVRDEQFF
.	many	13	TRBJ1-1	TRBV3-1	TGTGCCAGCAGCCAAGGAGGTTTCACTGAAGCTTTCTTT	CASSQGGFTEAFF
.	many	14	TRBJ2-4	TRBV5-1	TGCGCCAGCAGCTTGGAGGCAGGGAGGAACATTCAGTACTTC	CASSLEAGRNIQYF
TRBD2	.	13	TRBJ2-1	TRBV7-7	TGTGCTAGCAGCCGGACTAGCGAGGGTGAGCAGTTCTTC	CASSRTSEGEQFF
.	.	15	TRBJ2-7	TRBV4-1	TGCGCCAGCAGCCAGGCCGACCGGGGCCACTACGAGCAGTACTTC	CASSQADRGHYEQYF
.	many	15	TRBJ2-7	TRBV28	TGTGCCAGCAGTTTCTTCGGCAGGTCCGTCGGCGAGCAGTACTTC	CASSFFGRSVGEQYF
TRBD1	.	15	TRBJ1-5	TRBV2	TGTGCCAGCAGTGAAGATTGGGCAGGGGGTCAGCCCCAGCATTTT	CASSEDWAGGQPQHF
.	many	15	TRBJ1-1	TRBV7-2	TGTGCCAGCAGCTTAGCCCCGAGGACGGGGGGGACAGCTTTCTTT	CASSLAPRTGGTAFF
.	.	11	TRBJ2-2	TRBV6-2/TRBV6-3	TGTGCCAGCACCAACAGGGTATTGCTGTTTTTT	CASTNRVLLFF
.	.	17	TRBJ2-2	TRBV20-1	TGCAGTGCAGGGCCCGTGGGACGGGACCTGAACACCGGGGAGCTGTTTTTT	CSAGPVGRDLNTGELFF
.	.	15	TRBJ1-5	TRBV20-1	TGCAGTGCTAGGGTTGGAGGGGCCAGCAATCAGCCCCAGCATTTT	CSARVGGASNQPQHF
TRBD1	.	13	TRBJ1-4	TRBV6-1	TGTGCCAGCAGTGTGACAGGGAATGAAAAACTGTTTTTT	CASSVTGNEKLFF
.	.	16	TRBJ2-2	TRBV7-9	TGTGCCAGCAGCCCGGGGTCCCTCGCGAACACCGGGGAGCTGTTTTTT	CASSPGSLANTGELFF
.	.	12	TRBJ2-1	TRBV12-3/TRBV12-4	TGTGCCAGCAGTCAGACCAACAATGAGCAGTTCTTC	CASSQTNNEQFF
TRBD2	.	18	TRBJ2-1	TRBV24-1	TGTGCCACCAGTGATTTTGTGGCGGGAGGGCGGTCTTACAATGAGCAGTTCTTC	CATSDFVAGGRSYNEQFF
.	many	13	TRBJ1-5	TRBV20-1	TGCAGTGCTAGCCCGATTTTCAATCAGCCCCAGCATTTT	CSASPIFNQPQHF
TRBD1	.	16	TRBJ1-2	TRBV6-1	TGTGCCAGCAGTGAAGCGCTGGACAGGACGGGCTATGGCTACACCTTC	CASSEALDRTGYGYTF
.	many	14	TRBJ2-7	TRBV20-1	TGCAGTGCCCCGAGGGCAGGGGCCGGCTACGAGCAGTACTTC	CSAPRAGAGYEQYF
.	.	17	TRBJ2-6	TRBV11-2	TGTGCCAGCAGCTCGAGTTTCGGGGGCTCTGGGGCCAACGTCCTGACTTTC	CASSSSFGGSGANVLTF
TRBD2	few	17	TRBJ2-2	TRBV3-1	TGTGCCAGCAGCCGCCCTGGGACTAGCGGGAACACCGGGGAGCTGTTTTTT	CASSRPGTSGNTGELFF